This T cell receptor (beta chain) was identified in a study of blood T cells in healthy people across ages. Alongside a J-beta primer mix, a sample-barcoded 5' primer served in a second PCR lasting roughly 7 to 11 cycles. TCRdb reprocessed the 5' RACE reads via MiXCR and lists one record per CDR3 protein. This sample has fewer than 750,000 distinct CDR3 sequences, with around 50% found just once. The germline V gene encodes CDR1 SEHNR and CDR2 FQNEAQ (reference sequence). The trim removed 1 base at V and 4 bases at J, leaving 5 bases unmatched. CDR3 length equals 15 residues. The genes are TRBV7-9 and TRBJ2-7; TRBD1 matches at 9 bases. The sequence was obtained from a woman aged 80 or over in good health. The specimen was blood. CDR3 DNA: TGTGCCAGCAGCTTAGGACAGGGGGGCGAATACGAGCAGTACTTC. Protein product: CASSLGQGGEYEQYF.